This paragraph covers one T cell receptor beta chain sequence. Its antigen is as yet unknown. Method: immunoSEQ multiplex PCR; TCRdb's copy keeps in-frame clones and lacks some. In the table there are roughly 380,000 clones, 85% of which are singletons. These data originate in a study of Ad26.COV2.S vaccination and SARS-CoV-2 variants. Whole-study context: The donor participated in the COV1001 trial, in its Ad26.COV2.S arm. Participants got Ad26.COV2.S intramuscularly, once or twice 56 days apart. Notes on the study in general: Spike-specific TCR breadth was greater after Ad26.COV2.S than placebo. Analytic work on TCR breadth and depth might have understated the full extent of total T cell responses.

Per germline, CDR1 GTSNPN and CDR2 SVGIG (reference sequence). The V end was cut by 0 bases, the J end by 7 bases, with 13 bases between. The CDR3 runs to 13 residues. The sample's treatment: some 20 received Ad26.COV2.S at low or high dose, single or two shots; roughly five received placebo; per-sample allocation not given. Sampling occurred on day 63 after the first vaccine or placebo injection. The sample here was peripheral blood, taken in a trial of Ad26.COV2.S vaccine versus placebo. The sequence derives from a person between 18 and 65 years old who received the Ad26.COV2.S COVID-19 vaccine or a placebo. The rearrangement uses TRBV30 and TRBJ2-7; D might be TRBD2 (6 bases). The DNA of the CDR3 is TGTGCCTGGAGTGTTGGGGGGAGCGGGGAGCAGTACTTC. Protein product: CAWSVGGSGEQYF.